This TCR beta chain was identified during a study of blood T cell repertoires in COVID-19. Participants had their cohort set by participant-reported clinical history. Recovered participants had two consecutive negative NP/OP PCR tests, healthcare professional clearance, or symptom resolution. Assay used: immunoSEQ multiplex PCR; TCRdb lists only in-frame clones, some missing. Counted here are 180,000 or so clones, 83% occurring once; the ten biggest clones make up about 4.4%. Specimen: PBMCs or T cells enriched from blood (not recorded which). This clonotype originated in a woman aged 50 to 60 who had recovered from COVID-19.

CDR3 sequence (DNA): TGTGCCAGCAGCTCTAGCTACAGGGTTGTCGATCAGCCCCAGCATTTT. It yields the protein CASSSSYRVVDQPQHF. The rearrangement uses TRBV7-9 and TRBJ1-5; TRBD1 is a possible D gene (6 bases). CDR3 length equals 16 residues. The germline CDR1 and CDR2 sequences are SEHNR and FQNEAQ (reference sequence). The V and J ends lost 4 bases and 5 bases respectively, with 18 bases between them.